This TCR beta chain was recorded in a study of TIL therapy for anti-PD-1-resistant metastatic lung cancer. This clone was found a few times. Its antigen is not identified. Findings and limits, study-wide: Many TIL product clones were absent from baseline tumor, suggesting clonal contraction. The cohort had more treatment-naive, never-smoker and oncogene-addicted patients than typical. TIL cultures after expansion showed higher clonality and lower diversity than baseline tumor (median 6% vs 31%).

Time point reported: pre-treatment sample, taken before nivolumab and TIL therapy. Pleural nodules or supraclavicular lymph nodes made up most of the excised metastases sampled. Enrollment ran from 2017 to early 2020. The ends lost 1 base at V and 6 bases at J; junction bases unmatched: 3. CDR1 and CDR2 from the germline V gene are SGHVS and FNYEAQ. The CDR3 totals 13 residues. This was the immunoSEQ v3 assay. The data were produced by immunoSEQ multiplex PCR, yet TCRdb's version contains in-frame clones alone and is incomplete. The sample has tens of thousands of clones; less than 65% are singletons. This chain uses TRBV7-6 with TRBJ2-7, with TRBD2 identical over 7 bases. The sample was tumor tissue, taken at baseline. This receptor was identified in a woman aged 30-85 years with non-small cell lung cancer. Here the CDR3 reads CASSLERTSEQYF. The CDR3 DNA reads as TGTGCCAGCAGCTTAGAACGGACTAGCGAGCAGTACTTC.